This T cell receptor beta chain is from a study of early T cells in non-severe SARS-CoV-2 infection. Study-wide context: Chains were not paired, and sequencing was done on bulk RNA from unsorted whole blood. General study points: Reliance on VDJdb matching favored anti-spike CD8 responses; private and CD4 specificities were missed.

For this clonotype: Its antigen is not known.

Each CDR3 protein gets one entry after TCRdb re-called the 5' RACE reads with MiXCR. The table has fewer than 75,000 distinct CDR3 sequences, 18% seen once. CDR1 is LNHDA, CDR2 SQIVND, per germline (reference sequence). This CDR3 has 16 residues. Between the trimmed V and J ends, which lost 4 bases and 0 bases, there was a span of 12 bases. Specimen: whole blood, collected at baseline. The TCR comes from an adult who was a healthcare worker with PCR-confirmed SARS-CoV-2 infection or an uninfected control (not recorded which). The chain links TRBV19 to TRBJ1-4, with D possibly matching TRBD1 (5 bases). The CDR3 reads CASSKDGTATNEKLFF. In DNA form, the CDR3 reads TGTGCCAGTAGTAAAGACGGGACGGCAACTAATGAAAAACTGTTTTTT.